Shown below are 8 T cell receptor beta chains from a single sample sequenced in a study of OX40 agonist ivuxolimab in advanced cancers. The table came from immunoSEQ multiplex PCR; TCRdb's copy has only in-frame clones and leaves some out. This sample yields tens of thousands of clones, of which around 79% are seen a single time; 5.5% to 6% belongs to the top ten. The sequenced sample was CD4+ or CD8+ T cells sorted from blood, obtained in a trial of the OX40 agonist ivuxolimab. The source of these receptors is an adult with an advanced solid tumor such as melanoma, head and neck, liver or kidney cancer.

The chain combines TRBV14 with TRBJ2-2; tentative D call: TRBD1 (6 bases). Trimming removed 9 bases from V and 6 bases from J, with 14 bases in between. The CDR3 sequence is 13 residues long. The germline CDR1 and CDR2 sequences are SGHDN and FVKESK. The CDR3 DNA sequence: TGTGCCAGTCAACAGGGTGGTCCCGGGGAGCTGTTTTTT. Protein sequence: CASQQGGPGELFF.

The CDR3 spells CASSTRTGRSPLHF. The CDR3 DNA sequence: TGTGCCAGCAGCACCCGGACAGGGAGATCACCCCTCCACTTT. This rearrangement joins TRBV11-2 to TRBJ1-6; 8 bases align to TRBD1. Per germline, CDR1 SGHAT and CDR2 FQNNGV. V was pared by 5 bases and J by 10 bases, with 7 bases of the junction left unmatched. CDR3 length: 14 residues. The variable domain in full, with the rest retrieved from reference TRBV11-2 and TRBJ1-6, is EAGVAQSPRYKIIEKRQSVAFWCNPISGHATLYWYQQILGQGPKLLIQFQNNGVVDDSQLPKDRFSAERLKGVDSTLKIQPAKLEDSAVYLCASSTRTGRSPLHFGNGTRLTVT.

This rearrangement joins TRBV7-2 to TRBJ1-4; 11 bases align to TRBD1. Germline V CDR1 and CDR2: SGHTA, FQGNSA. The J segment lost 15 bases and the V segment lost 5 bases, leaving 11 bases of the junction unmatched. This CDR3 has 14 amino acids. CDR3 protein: CASSPGTGGLGVFF. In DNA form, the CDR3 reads TGTGCCAGCAGCCCCGGGACAGGGGGGCTTGGCGTGTTTTTT.

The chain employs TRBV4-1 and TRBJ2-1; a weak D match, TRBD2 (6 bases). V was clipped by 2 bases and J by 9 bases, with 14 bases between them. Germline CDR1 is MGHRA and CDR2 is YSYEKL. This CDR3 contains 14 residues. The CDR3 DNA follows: TGCGCCAGCAGCCAACCACGGGGGTATACTGAGCAGTTCTTC. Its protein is CASSQPRGYTEQFF.

In DNA form, the CDR3 reads TGTGCCAGCAGTTATCAAGCGGGGGGACCTAACAATGAGCAGTTCTTC. It yields the protein CASSYQAGGPNNEQFF. The chain has TRBV6-5 and TRBJ2-1; TRBD2 matches at 9 bases. The ends lost 3 bases at V and 5 bases at J; junction bases unmatched: 8. The CDR3 loop spans 16 amino acids. The germline V gene has CDR1 MNHEY and CDR2 SVGAGI.

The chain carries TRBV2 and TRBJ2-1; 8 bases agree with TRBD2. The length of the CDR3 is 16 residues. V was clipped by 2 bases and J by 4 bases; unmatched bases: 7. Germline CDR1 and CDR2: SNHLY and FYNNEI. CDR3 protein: CASSEPAGGAYNEQFF. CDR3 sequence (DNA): TGTGCCAGCAGTGAACCCGCGGGGGGCGCTTACAATGAGCAGTTCTTC.

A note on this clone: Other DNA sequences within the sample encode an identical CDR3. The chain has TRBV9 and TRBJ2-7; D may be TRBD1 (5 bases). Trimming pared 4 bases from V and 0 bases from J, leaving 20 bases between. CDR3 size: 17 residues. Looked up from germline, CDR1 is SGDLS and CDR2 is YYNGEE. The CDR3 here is CASSKKFGRESSYEQYV. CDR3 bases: TGTGCCAGCAGCAAAAAGTTTGGCAGGGAAAGCTCCTACGAGCAGTACGTC.

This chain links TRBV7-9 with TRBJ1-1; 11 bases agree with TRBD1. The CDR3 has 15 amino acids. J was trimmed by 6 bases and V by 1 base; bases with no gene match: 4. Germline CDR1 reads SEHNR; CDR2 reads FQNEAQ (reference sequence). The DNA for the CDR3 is TGTGCCAGCAGCTTAGAGGGACAGGGGGAACCTGAAGCTTTCTTT. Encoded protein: CASSLEGQGEPEAFF.